The following is a TCR beta chain sequence with its context. What it recognizes is unknown. The data were obtained in a study of T cell responses to AZD1222 COVID-19 vaccine. About the study: Second-dose timings of about 4 or about 12 weeks were pooled.

Findings of the study overall: CD4 TCRs linked to vaccination spanned spike, dominating at 160-218 and 743-854.

TCRdb's copy holds only in-frame clones and misses some; the assay was immunoSEQ multiplex PCR. This repertoire shows about 72,000 clones, just over 85% found once; its top ten account for more than 2%. With 5 bases clipped from V and 0 bases from J, the junction kept 8 bases outside the gene matches. The CDR3 consists of 16 residues. Germline V CDR1 and CDR2: SGHVS, FQNEAQ. The sample was peripheral blood, taken on day 0 of AZD1222 vaccination. The J gene is TRBJ1-1, the V gene TRBV7-8; 8 bases are shared with TRBD1. This TCR was sampled from an adult in good health. The CDR3 region is CASSPGQGRLNTEAFF. The DNA of the CDR3 is TGTGCCAGCAGCCCAGGACAGGGAAGATTGAACACTGAAGCTTTCTTT.